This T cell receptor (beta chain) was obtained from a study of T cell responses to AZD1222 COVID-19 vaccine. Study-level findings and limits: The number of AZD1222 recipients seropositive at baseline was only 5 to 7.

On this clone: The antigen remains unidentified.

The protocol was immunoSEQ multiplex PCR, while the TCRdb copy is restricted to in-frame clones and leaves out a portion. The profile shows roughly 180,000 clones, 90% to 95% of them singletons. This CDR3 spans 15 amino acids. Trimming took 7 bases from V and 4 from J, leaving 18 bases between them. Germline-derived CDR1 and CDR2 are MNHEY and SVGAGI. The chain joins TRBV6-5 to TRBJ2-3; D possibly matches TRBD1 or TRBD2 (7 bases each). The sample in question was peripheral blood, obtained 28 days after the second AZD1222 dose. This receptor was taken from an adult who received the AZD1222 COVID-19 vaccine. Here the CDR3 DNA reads TGTGCCAGCACCCCAGGGGGGGCTCGCGCAGATACGCAGTATTTT. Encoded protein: CASTPGGARADTQYF.